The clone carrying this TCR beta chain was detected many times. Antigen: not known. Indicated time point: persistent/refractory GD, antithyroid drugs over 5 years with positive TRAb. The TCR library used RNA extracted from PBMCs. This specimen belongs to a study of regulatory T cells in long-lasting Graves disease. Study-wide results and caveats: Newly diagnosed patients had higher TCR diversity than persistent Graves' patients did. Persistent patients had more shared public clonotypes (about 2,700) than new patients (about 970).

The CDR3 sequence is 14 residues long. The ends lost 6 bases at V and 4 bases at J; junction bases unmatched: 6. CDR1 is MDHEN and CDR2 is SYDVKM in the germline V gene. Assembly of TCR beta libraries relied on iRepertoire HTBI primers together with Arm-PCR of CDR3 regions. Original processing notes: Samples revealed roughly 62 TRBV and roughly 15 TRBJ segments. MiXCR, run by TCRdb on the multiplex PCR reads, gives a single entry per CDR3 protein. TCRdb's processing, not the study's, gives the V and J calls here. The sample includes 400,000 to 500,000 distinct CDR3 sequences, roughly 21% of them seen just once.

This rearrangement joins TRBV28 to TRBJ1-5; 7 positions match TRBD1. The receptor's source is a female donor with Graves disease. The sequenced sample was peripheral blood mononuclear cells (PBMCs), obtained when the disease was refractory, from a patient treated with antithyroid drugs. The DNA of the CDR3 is TGTGCCAGCAGGCCGGGACAGCTAAATCAGCCCCAGCATTTT. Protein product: CASRPGQLNQPQHF.